This TCR beta chain stems from a study of vaccination and CD4 T cells after COVID-19. Oncomine TCR Beta short-read sequencing was applied to DNA from cultured CD4+ T cells. The authors extracted genomic DNA from cultured CD4+ T cells. Via MiXCR, TCRdb re-called the PCR reads, giving one row per CDR3 protein. The sample gives around 25,000 distinct CDR3 sequences, 35% to 55% of which show up once; approximately 7.5% is in the top ten. Whole-study findings and limits: Spike mono-reactivity was the property of 304 of 307 vaccine-specific clones in convalescent patients.

V lost 4 bases and J 3 bases, leaving 10 bases between the germline ends. Germline V gives CDR1 MNHEY, CDR2 SVGAGI. The CDR3 loop spans 14 amino acids. Treatment given: roughly nine-day PBMC culture with coronavirus spike peptide pools or control peptides (ViraFEST assay). This clonotype came up a few times. As yet, its antigen is unknown. The TCR comes from a human donor who had recovered from COVID-19. What was sequenced was CD4+ T cells from blood, cultured in vitro. This sequence joins TRBV6-5 and TRBJ2-1, with a possible D match to TRBD2 (6 bases). The CDR3 DNA is TGTGCCAGCAGTTTAACCGGGAGCTACAATGAGCAGTTCTTC. This gives the protein CASSLTGSYNEQFF.